This T cell receptor beta chain emerged from a study of OX40 agonist ivuxolimab in advanced cancers. This clone has more than one count but fewer than ten. Assay: immunoSEQ multiplex PCR; the TCRdb copy retains only in-frame clones and omits some. The sample lists about 55,000 clones, almost 85% occurring once. The sequence derives from an adult with an advanced solid tumor such as melanoma, head and neck, liver or kidney cancer. The sequences come from CD4+ or CD8+ T cells sorted from blood, collected in a trial of the OX40 agonist ivuxolimab.

The CDR3 DNA sequence: TGCGCCAGCAGCTTGGAGGTGGAGGAAGGGACTGAAGCTTTCTTT. Translating gives CASSLEVEEGTEAFF. V usage is TRBV5-1 and J usage is TRBJ1-1; D is undetermined. This CDR3 spans 15 amino acids. Germline V gives CDR1 SGHRS, CDR2 YFSETQ. V shed 0 bases and J shed 5 bases, with 14 bases lying between them.